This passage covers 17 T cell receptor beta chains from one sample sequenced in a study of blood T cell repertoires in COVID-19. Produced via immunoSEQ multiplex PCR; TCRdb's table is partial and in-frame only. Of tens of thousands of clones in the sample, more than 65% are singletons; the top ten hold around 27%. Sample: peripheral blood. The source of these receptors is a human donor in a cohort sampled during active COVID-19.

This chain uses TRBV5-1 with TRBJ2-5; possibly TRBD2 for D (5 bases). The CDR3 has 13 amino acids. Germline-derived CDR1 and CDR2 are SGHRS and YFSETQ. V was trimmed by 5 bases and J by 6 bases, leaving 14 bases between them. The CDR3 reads CASRGGSVKTQYF. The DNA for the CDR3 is TGCGCCAGCAGAGGTGGTAGCGTGAAGACCCAGTACTTC. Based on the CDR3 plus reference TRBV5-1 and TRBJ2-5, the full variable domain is KAGVTQTPRYLIKTRGQQVTLSCSPISGHRSVSWYQQTPGQGLQFLFEYFSETQRNKGNFPGRFSGRQFSNSRSEMNVSTLELGDSALYLCASRGGSVKTQYFGPGTRLLVL.

The CDR3 protein is CASGEGVYNSPLHF. The CDR3 DNA reads TGCGCCAGCGGAGAAGGGGTGTATAATTCACCCCTCCACTTT. The chain combines TRBV10-2 with TRBJ1-6; maybe TRBD1 (5 bases). The V and J ends lost 8 bases and 4 bases respectively, with 12 bases between them. Germline CDR1 reads WSHSY; CDR2 reads SAAADI. The length of the CDR3 is 14 residues.

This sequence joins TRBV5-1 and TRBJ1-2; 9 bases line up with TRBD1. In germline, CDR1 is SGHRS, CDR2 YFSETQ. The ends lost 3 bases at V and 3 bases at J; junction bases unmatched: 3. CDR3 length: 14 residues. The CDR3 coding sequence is TGCGCCAGCAGCTATACAGGGGGCGACTATGGCTACACCTTC. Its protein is CASSYTGGDYGYTF.

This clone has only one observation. The CDR3 DNA sequence: TGTGCCAGCAGCCCCGGTGGGGGGGCCAAAGGAAATGAGCAGTTCTTC. It translates to CASSPGGGAKGNEQFF. This rearrangement joins TRBV9 to TRBJ2-1; the D gene is possibly TRBD2 (7 bases). V was trimmed by 4 bases and J by 7 bases, leaving 21 bases between them. The CDR3 sequence is 16 residues long. From germline, CDR1 is SGDLS and CDR2 YYNGEE.

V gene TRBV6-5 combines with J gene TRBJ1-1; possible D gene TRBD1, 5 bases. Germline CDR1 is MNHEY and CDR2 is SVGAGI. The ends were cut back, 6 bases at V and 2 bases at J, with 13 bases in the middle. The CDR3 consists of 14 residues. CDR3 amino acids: CASSRTGGNTEAFF. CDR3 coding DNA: TGTGCCAGCAGCCGCACGGGGGGAAACACTGAAGCTTTCTTT.

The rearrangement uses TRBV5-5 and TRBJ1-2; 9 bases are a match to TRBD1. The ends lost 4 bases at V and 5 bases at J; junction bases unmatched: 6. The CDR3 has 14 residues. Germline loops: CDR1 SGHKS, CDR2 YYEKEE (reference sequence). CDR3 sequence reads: CASSKGQGQYGYTF. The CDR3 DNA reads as TGTGCCAGCAGCAAAGGACAGGGGCAGTATGGCTACACCTTC.

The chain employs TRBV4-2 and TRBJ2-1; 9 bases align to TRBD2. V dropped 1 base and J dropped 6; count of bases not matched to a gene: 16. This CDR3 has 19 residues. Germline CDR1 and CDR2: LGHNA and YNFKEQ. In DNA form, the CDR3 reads TGTGCCAGCAGCCAAGGTGGAGCGGGGGGCCGAGGGGTACGCAATGAGCAGTTCTTC. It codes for CASSQGGAGGRGVRNEQFF.

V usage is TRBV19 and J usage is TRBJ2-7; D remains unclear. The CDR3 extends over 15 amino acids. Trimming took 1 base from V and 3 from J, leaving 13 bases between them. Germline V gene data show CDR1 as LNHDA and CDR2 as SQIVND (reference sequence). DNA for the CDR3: TGTGCCAGTAGTATAGGCGCTCAAAGAGGCTACGAGCAGTACTTC. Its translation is CASSIGAQRGYEQYF. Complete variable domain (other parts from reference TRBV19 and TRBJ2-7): DGGITQSPKYLFRKEGQNVTLSCEQNLNHDAMYWYRQDPGQGLRLIYYSQIVNDFQKGDIAEGYSVSREKKESFPLTVTSAQKNPTAFYLCASSIGAQRGYEQYFGPGTRLTVT.

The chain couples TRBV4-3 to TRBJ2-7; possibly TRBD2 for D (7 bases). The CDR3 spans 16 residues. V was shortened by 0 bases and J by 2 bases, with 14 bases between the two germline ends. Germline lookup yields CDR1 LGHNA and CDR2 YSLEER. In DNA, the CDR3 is TGCGCCAGCAGCCAAGATGTTGCGGGGGCCCCCTACGAGCAGTACTTC. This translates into CASSQDVAGAPYEQYF.

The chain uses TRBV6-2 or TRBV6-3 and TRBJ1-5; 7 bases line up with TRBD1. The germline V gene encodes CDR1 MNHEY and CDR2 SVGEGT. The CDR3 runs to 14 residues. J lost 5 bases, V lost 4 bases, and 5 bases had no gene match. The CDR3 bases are TGTGCCAGCAGTTCCCGGGACAGACATCAGCCCCAGCATTTT. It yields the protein CASSSRDRHQPQHF.

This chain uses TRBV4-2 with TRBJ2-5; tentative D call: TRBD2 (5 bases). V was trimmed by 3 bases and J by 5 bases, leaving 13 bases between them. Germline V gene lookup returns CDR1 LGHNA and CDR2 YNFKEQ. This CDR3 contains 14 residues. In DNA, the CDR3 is TGTGCCAGCAGCCAGGGCTCCACGGGGGAGACCCAGTACTTC. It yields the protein CASSQGSTGETQYF.

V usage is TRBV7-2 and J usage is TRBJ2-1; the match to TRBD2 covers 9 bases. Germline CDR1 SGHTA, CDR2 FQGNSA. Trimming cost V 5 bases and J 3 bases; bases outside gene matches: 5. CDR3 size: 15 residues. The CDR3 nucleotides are TGTGCCAGCAGCGGGGGACTAGCAGGCTACAATGAGCAGTTCTTC. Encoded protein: CASSGGLAGYNEQFF.

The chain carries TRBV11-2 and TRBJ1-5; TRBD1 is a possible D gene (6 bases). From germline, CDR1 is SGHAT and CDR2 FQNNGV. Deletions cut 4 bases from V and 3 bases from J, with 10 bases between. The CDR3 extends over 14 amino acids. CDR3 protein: CASSSWTDNQPQHF. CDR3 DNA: TGTGCCAGCAGCTCCTGGACAGACAATCAGCCCCAGCATTTT.

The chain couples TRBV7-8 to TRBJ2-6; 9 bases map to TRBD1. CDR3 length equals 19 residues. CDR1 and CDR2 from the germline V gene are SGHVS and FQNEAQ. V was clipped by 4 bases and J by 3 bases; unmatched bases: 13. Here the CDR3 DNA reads TGTGCCAGCAGCTCCCCCTGGGACAGGGAACTTCTTGGGGCCAACGTCCTGACTTTC. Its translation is CASSSPWDRELLGANVLTF.

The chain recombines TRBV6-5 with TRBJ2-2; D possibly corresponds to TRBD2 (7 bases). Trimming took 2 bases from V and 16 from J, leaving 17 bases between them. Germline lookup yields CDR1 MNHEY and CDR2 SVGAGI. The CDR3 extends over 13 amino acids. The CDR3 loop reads CASSYSLGGRTFF. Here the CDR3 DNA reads TGTGCCAGCAGTTACAGTTTGGGGGGGCGGACGTTTTTT.

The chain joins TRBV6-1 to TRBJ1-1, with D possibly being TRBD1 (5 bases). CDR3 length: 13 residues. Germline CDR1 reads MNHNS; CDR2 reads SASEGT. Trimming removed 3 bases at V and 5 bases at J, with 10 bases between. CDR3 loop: CASSEGPWTEAFF. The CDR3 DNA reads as TGTGCCAGCAGTGAGGGGCCGTGGACTGAAGCTTTCTTT.

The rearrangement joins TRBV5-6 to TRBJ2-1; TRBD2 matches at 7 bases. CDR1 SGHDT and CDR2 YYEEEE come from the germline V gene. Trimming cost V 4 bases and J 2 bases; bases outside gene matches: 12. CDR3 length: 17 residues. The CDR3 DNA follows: TGTGCCAGCAGCCACGCCAGGGCGGGGGTCCCCTACAATGAGCAGTTCTTC. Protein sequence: CASSHARAGVPYNEQFF. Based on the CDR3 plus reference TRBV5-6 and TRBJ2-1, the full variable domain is DAGVTQSPTHLIKTRGQQVTLRCSPKSGHDTVSWYQQALGQGPQFIFQYYEEEERQRGNFPDRFSGHQFPNYSSELNVNALLLGDSALYLCASSHARAGVPYNEQFFGPGTRLTVL.